The rows below give T cell receptor beta chains drawn from one sample of a study of T cell changes during pregnancy in multiple sclerosis. The table came from immunoSEQ multiplex PCR; TCRdb's copy has only in-frame clones and leaves some out. The table has 85,000 to 130,000 clones, 85% to 95% seen once. This sample comprised peripheral blood, obtained before pregnancy. The receptors derive from a female donor with multiple sclerosis, enrolled in a pregnancy study. CDR3s include the opening cysteine and the closing phenylalanine or tryptophan. D genes are given only for firm matches. Not all rows give a size; the values are once, few, many and, for expanded clones, a class.

V	J	size	D	CDR3	DNA
TRBV18	TRBJ2-7	-	TRBD1	CASSPRQGAYEQYF	TGTGCCAGCTCACCTCGACAGGGGGCCTACGAGCAGTACTTC
TRBV4-1	TRBJ2-5	-	-	CASSPTGGSGAETQYF	TGCGCCAGCAGCCCGACTGGGGGGAGCGGTGCGGAGACCCAGTACTTC
TRBV7-9	TRBJ2-7	-	-	CASSLGTEAYEQYF	TGTGCCAGCAGCTTAGGGACAGAGGCCTACGAGCAGTACTTC
TRBV7-9	TRBJ1-1	-	-	CASSIRGSALNTEAFF	TGTGCCAGCAGCATTAGAGGGTCAGCTCTGAACACTGAAGCTTTCTTT
TRBV4-1	TRBJ2-1	-	TRBD2	CASSPRLAGGPHNEQFF	TGCGCCAGCAGCCCAAGACTAGCGGGAGGGCCCCACAATGAGCAGTTCTTC
TRBV11-2	TRBJ2-7	-	TRBD2	CASSPRLAGYEQYF	TGTGCCAGCAGCCCTAGACTAGCGGGCTACGAGCAGTACTTC
TRBV5-6	TRBJ2-7	-	TRBD1	CASSFGTGGYEQYF	TGTGCCAGCAGCTTTGGGACAGGGGGCTACGAGCAGTACTTC
TRBV19	TRBJ1-1	once	-	CASRRGQNTEAFF	TGTGCCAGTAGGCGCGGACAAAACACTGAAGCTTTCTTT
TRBV28	TRBJ1-5	-	-	CASSSGQLYSNQPQHF	TGTGCCAGCAGTTCCGGACAGCTTTATAGCAATCAGCCCCAGCATTTT
TRBV2	TRBJ1-1	-	-	CASGPGLRNTEAFF	TGTGCCAGCGGCCCAGGGCTCCGGAACACTGAAGCTTTCTTT
TRBV7-9	TRBJ2-7	few	TRBD2	CASSGRLAGRYEQYF	TGTGCCAGCAGCGGACGACTAGCGGGAAGGTACGAGCAGTACTTC
TRBV18	TRBJ1-1	few	-	CASSPQGGDTEAFF	TGTGCCAGCTCACCACAGGGAGGGGACACTGAAGCTTTCTTT
TRBV15	TRBJ1-5	-	-	CATSSLSGSDQHF	TGTGCCACCAGCAGCCTATCGGGGAGCGACCAGCATTTT
TRBV27	TRBJ1-5	once	-	CAIRGLYGNQPQHF	TGTGCTATAAGGGGATTGTATGGTAATCAGCCCCAGCATTTT
TRBV30	TRBJ2-5	once	-	CAWSLWTVLETQYF	TGTGCCTGGAGTTTGTGGACAGTTCTAGAGACCCAGTACTTC
TRBV6-4	TRBJ2-1	-	TRBD2	CASSAGGSSYNEQFF	TGTGCCAGCAGTGCTGGCGGGAGTAGCTACAATGAGCAGTTCTTC
TRBV5-6	TRBJ2-2	-	TRBD2	CASSLMGLAGTGELFF	TGTGCCAGCAGCTTGATGGGACTAGCGGGCACCGGGGAGCTGTTTTTT
TRBV6-6	TRBJ1-2	once	TRBD1	CASSYGQGGGYTF	TGTGCCAGCAGTTACGGACAGGGAGGAGGCTACACCTTC
TRBV2	TRBJ1-2	-	TRBD1	CASSEVRTGTYGYTF	TGTGCCAGCAGTGAAGTGAGGACAGGGACCTATGGCTACACCTTC
TRBV19	TRBJ2-6	once	TRBD1	CASSRQGLSSGANVLTF	TGTGCCAGTAGTAGACAGGGGCTGAGCTCTGGGGCCAACGTCCTGACTTTC
TRBV9	TRBJ1-2	-	TRBD1	CASSPQGRSGYTF	TGTGCCAGCAGCCCACAGGGGAGGAGCGGCTACACCTTC
TRBV27	TRBJ2-1	-	TRBD1	CASSLQRTGAGEQFF	TGTGCCAGCAGTCTACAGAGGACAGGGGCAGGGGAGCAGTTCTTC
TRBV27	TRBJ2-7	few	TRBD2	CASSPAGTSDYEQYF	TGTGCCAGCAGTCCCGCCGGGACTAGCGATTACGAGCAGTACTTC
TRBV2	TRBJ2-1	-	-	CASSDSLSHNEQFF	TGTGCCAGCAGTGATTCGTTATCCCACAATGAGCAGTTCTTC
TRBV2	TRBJ1-2	-	TRBD1	CASSTTGPGYTF	TGTGCCAGCAGCACGACAGGGCCGGGCTACACCTTC
TRBV28	TRBJ2-3	-	-	CASSLGQDTDTQYF	TGTGCCAGCAGTTTAGGTCAGGACACAGATACGCAGTATTTT
TRBV6-1	TRBJ1-1	-	-	CASSHTTLNTEAFF	TGTGCCAGCAGTCACACGACACTTAACACTGAAGCTTTCTTT
TRBV28	TRBJ1-1	-	-	CASSLLGQGAFF	TGTGCCAGCAGTTTACTGGGCCAGGGAGCTTTCTTT
TRBV6-6	TRBJ2-3	-	TRBD1	CASSYRDRRTDTQYF	TGTGCCAGCAGTTACCGGGACAGGCGCACAGATACGCAGTATTTT
TRBV2	TRBJ2-7	-	TRBD1	CASTSPDRGVNEQYF	TGTGCCAGCACCTCTCCCGACAGGGGGGTCAACGAGCAGTACTTC
TRBV18	TRBJ2-7	-	-	CASGGTASYEQYF	TGTGCCAGTGGCGGGACAGCCTCCTACGAGCAGTACTTC
TRBV18	TRBJ1-1	-	-	CASSPRRDILRSSTEAFF	TGTGCCAGCTCACCACGAAGGGACATCCTACGGTCGTCAACTGAAGCTTTCTTT
TRBV5-1	TRBJ2-7	-	TRBD2	CASSSGTSGRHEQYF	TGCGCCAGCAGTTCCGGGACTAGCGGGAGACACGAGCAGTACTTC
TRBV2	TRBJ2-7	-	TRBD1	CASMTGYEQYF	TGTGCCAGTATGACAGGGTACGAGCAGTACTTC
TRBV28	TRBJ2-7	-	-	CASSSSGTPSYEQYF	TGTGCCAGCAGTTCCTCCGGGACTCCGTCCTACGAGCAGTACTTC
TRBV28	TRBJ1-3	-	TRBD1	CASSSSRRQGGNTIYF	TGTGCCAGCAGTTCCTCCCGCCGACAGGGTGGAAACACCATATATTTT
TRBV4-1	TRBJ2-3	-	TRBD2	CASSQGLAGFGDTQYF	TGCGCCAGCAGCCAAGGTCTAGCGGGATTCGGAGATACGCAGTATTTT
TRBV18	TRBJ1-2	-	-	CASSRPGGYGYTF	TGTGCCAGCTCACGCCCGGGGGGGTACGGCTACACCTTC
TRBV5-5	TRBJ1-5	-	TRBD1	CASSFSGQGNQPQHF	TGTGCCAGCAGCTTCAGTGGACAGGGCAATCAGCCCCAGCATTTT
TRBV5-1	TRBJ2-1	-	TRBD2	CASSLGLAGGSYNEQFF	TGCGCCAGCAGCTTGGGACTAGCGGGAGGGTCCTACAATGAGCAGTTCTTC
TRBV4-2	TRBJ2-2	-	TRBD2	CASSLERERTGELFF	TGTGCCAGCAGCCTTGAGCGGGAGCGCACCGGGGAGCTGTTTTTT
TRBV29-1	TRBJ2-3	-	-	CSVVAPHTDTQYF	TGCAGCGTTGTAGCGCCACACACAGATACGCAGTATTTT
TRBV18	TRBJ1-5	-	-	CASSPGQTNQPQHF	TGTGCCAGCTCACCCGGACAGACTAATCAGCCCCAGCATTTT
TRBV9	TRBJ1-2	-	-	CASSVVEGYGYTF	TGTGCCAGCAGCGTAGTGGAGGGTTATGGCTACACCTTC
TRBV15	TRBJ2-3	-	TRBD2	CATSTGLAGVTDTQYF	TGTGCCACCAGCACGGGACTAGCGGGGGTCACAGATACGCAGTATTTT
TRBV7-9	TRBJ2-7	-	TRBD1	CASSLGTGIHEQYF	TGTGCCAGCAGCTTAGGGACAGGGATCCACGAGCAGTACTTC
TRBV19	TRBJ2-2	-	TRBD2	CASSWTSGKTGELFF	TGTGCCAGTAGTTGGACTAGCGGGAAAACCGGGGAGCTGTTTTTT
TRBV6-5	TRBJ2-1	-	TRBD1	CASSYLAGGKDEQFF	TGTGCCAGCAGTTACTTGGCAGGGGGCAAGGATGAGCAGTTCTTC
TRBV2	TRBJ2-7	-	TRBD1	CASRGQVEQYF	TGTGCCAGCAGGGGACAGGTAGAGCAGTACTTC
TRBV4-3	TRBJ2-1	-	-	CASSHALGFNEQFF	TGCGCCAGCAGCCATGCTCTAGGTTTCAATGAGCAGTTCTTC
TRBV20-1	TRBJ2-5	-	-	CSARAGETQYF	TGCAGTGCTAGAGCAGGGGAGACCCAGTACTTC
TRBV27	TRBJ1-4	-	TRBD1	CASSGRTGQNEKLFF	TGTGCCAGCAGTGGTCGGACAGGTCAAAATGAAAAACTGTTTTTT
TRBV10-3	TRBJ1-1	once	-	CAISDSGEMATEAFF	TGTGCCATCAGCGATTCAGGGGAAATGGCCACTGAAGCTTTCTTT